This T cell receptor beta chain derives from a study of CD8 T cells in Susac syndrome. Reverse transcription of about 0.5 to 1 ug RNA used random hexamers. Each CDR3 protein gets one entry after TCRdb re-called the immunoSEQ multiplex PCR reads with MiXCR. The sample gives fewer than 200,000 distinct CDR3 sequences, approximately 95% of which show up once; around 0.1% is in the top ten. Germline V gene sequence: CDR1 MNHEY, CDR2 SVGEGT. The V end was cut by 6 bases, the J end by 15 bases, with 18 bases between. The CDR3 has 13 residues. The chain carries TRBV6-2 or TRBV6-3 and TRBJ1-6; D gene uncertain. This receptor was identified in a human donor in good health. The specimen was CD4+ T cells from PBMCs. The CDR3: CASRERGDGNLHF. For the CDR3, the DNA is TGTGCCAGCAGGGAACGTGGCGACGGCAACCTCCACTTT.